The 30 T cell receptor beta chains reported below all come from one sample, sequenced in a study of T cell changes during pregnancy in multiple sclerosis. Some clones are missing from TCRdb's copy, which holds only in-frame ones; the method was immunoSEQ multiplex PCR. The sample contains over 100,000 clones, about 90% of which appear only once. The sample here was peripheral blood, taken in the third trimester of pregnancy. The receptors stem from a female donor with multiple sclerosis, enrolled in a pregnancy study.

The chain combines TRBV4-1 with TRBJ1-1; no clear D gene. The CDR3 covers 16 residues. Trimming left V 0 bases short and J 0 bases short, with 11 bases between. Germline V gives CDR1 MGHRA, CDR2 YSYEKL. CDR3 region: CASSQDRNRVNTEAFF. The CDR3 bases are TGCGCCAGCAGCCAAGATAGGAACCGGGTGAACACTGAAGCTTTCTTT.

This chain uses TRBV10-3 with TRBJ1-1; 10 bases map to TRBD1. Per germline, CDR1 ENHRY and CDR2 SYGVKD. The CDR3 is 18 amino acids. V trimming: 3 bases; J trimming: 5 bases; junction bases outside the gene matches: 15. CDR3 bases: TGTGCCATCAGTGATCCGACAGGGGGCATCAAGGAGAGGACTGAAGCTTTCTTT. It encodes CAISDPTGGIKERTEAFF.

CDR3 protein: CASSSAPGTGELFF. The CDR3 nucleotides read TGTGCCAGCAGTTCGGCTCCGGGAACCGGGGAGCTGTTTTTT. The rearrangement links TRBV7-2 to TRBJ2-2; maybe TRBD2 (5 bases). CDR1 and CDR2 (germline): SGHTA, FQGNSA. The CDR3 loop spans 14 amino acids. The V end was cut by 6 bases, the J end by 5 bases, with 13 bases between. Using reference TRBV7-2 and TRBJ2-2 for the parts outside the CDR3, the full variable domain is GAGVSQSPSNKVTEKGKDVELRCDPISGHTALYWYRQSLGQGLEFLIYFQGNSAPDKSGLPSDRFSAERTGGSVSTLTIQRTQQEDSAVYLCASSSAPGTGELFFGEGSRLTVL.

The J gene is TRBJ1-1, the V gene TRBV19; 8 bases are shared with TRBD1. Germline values: CDR1 LNHDA, CDR2 SQIVND (reference sequence). The CDR3 is made up of 15 amino acids. J was trimmed by 4 bases and V by 7 bases; bases with no gene match: 11. DNA for the CDR3: TGTGCCAGTACAGGGGCAGGGGGCGGGGTCACTGAAGCTTTCTTT. Translation gives CASTGAGGGVTEAFF.

The chain employs TRBV7-9 and TRBJ2-1; 7 bases agree with TRBD1. The germline V gene has CDR1 SEHNR and CDR2 FQNEAQ (reference sequence). The CDR3 has 16 residues. The V and J ends lost 5 bases and 1 base, in that order; junction bases with no gene match: 8. In DNA form, the CDR3 reads TGTGCCAGCAGCCCCCGACAGGGATTGTCCTACAATGAGCAGTTCTTC. Its translation: CASSPRQGLSYNEQFF.

The rearrangement links TRBV7-6 to TRBJ1-1, with 8 bases that match TRBD1. Germline CDR1 is SGHVS and CDR2 is FNYEAQ. After removal of 1 base from V and 10 bases from J, the junction contained 5 bases not matched to a gene. This CDR3 has 13 amino acids. This chain's CDR3 is CASSLGQGNRAFF. For the CDR3, the DNA is TGTGCCAGCAGCTTAGGACAGGGGAATCGAGCTTTCTTT.

The rearrangement links TRBV7-8 to TRBJ1-4; D not resolved. The CDR3 has 17 amino acids. Between the trimmed V and J ends, which lost 1 base and 0 bases, there was a span of 12 bases. Germline V lookup: CDR1 SGHVS, CDR2 FQNEAQ. The CDR3 coding sequence is TGTGCCAGCAGCTTAGTAGGGAGGATGACAACTAATGAAAAACTGTTTTTT. This translates into CASSLVGRMTTNEKLFF.

This sequence joins TRBV5-4 and TRBJ2-3, with unresolved D. Germline V gene lookup returns CDR1 SGHNT and CDR2 YYREEE (reference sequence). This CDR3 is 16 amino acids long. Trimming pared 0 bases from V and 2 bases from J, leaving 13 bases between. The CDR3: CASSLGARTFTDTQYF. The CDR3 region has the DNA TGTGCCAGCAGCTTGGGCGCTCGAACCTTCACAGATACGCAGTATTTT.

V gene TRBV15 combines with J gene TRBJ1-2; tentatively, D is TRBD1 (6 bases). The CDR3 is made up of 14 amino acids. The germline V gene has CDR1 LNHNV and CDR2 YYDKDF (reference sequence). With 0 bases removed from V and 4 bases from J, the gap between germline ends came to 9 bases. The CDR3 bases are TGTGCCACCAGCAGAGATCAGGGGACCTATGGCTACACCTTC. This encodes CATSRDQGTYGYTF. Based on the CDR3 plus reference TRBV15 and TRBJ1-2, the full variable domain is DAMVIQNPRYQVTQFGKPVTLSCSQTLNHNVMYWYQQKSSQAPKLLFHYYDKDFNNEADTPDNFQSRRPNTSFCFLDIRSPGLGDTAMYLCATSRDQGTYGYTFGSGTRLTVV.

The gene calls are TRBV7-9 and TRBJ1-2; D is perhaps TRBD1 (5 bases). Between the trimmed V and J ends, which lost 1 base and 7 bases, there was a span of 7 bases. The germline V gene encodes CDR1 SEHNR and CDR2 FQNEAQ (reference sequence). This CDR3 is built from 12 residues. The CDR3 nucleotides are TGTGCCAGCAGCTTAGGGCAGGGTGGCTACACCTTC. The encoded protein is CASSLGQGGYTF.

DNA of the CDR3: TGTGCCAGCAGTTTCGGCAGGGTCAATCAGCCCCAGCATTTT. It encodes CASSFGRVNQPQHF. This sequence joins TRBV28 and TRBJ1-5; possibly TRBD1 for D (5 bases). This CDR3 has 14 residues. With 3 bases removed from V and 3 bases from J, the gap between germline ends came to 9 bases. Germline V gene data show CDR1 as MDHEN and CDR2 as SYDVKM.

V is TRBV6-5 and J is TRBJ2-5; perhaps TRBD2 as D (6 bases). The length of the CDR3 is 16 residues. CDR1 and CDR2 (germline): MNHEY, SVGAGI. V lost 0 bases to trimming and J lost 7 bases, with 18 bases between them. The DNA of the CDR3 is TGTGCCAGCAGTTACTCGAGTGGACCGGGAGCGGGGACCCAGTACTTC. Its translation: CASSYSSGPGAGTQYF.

V usage is TRBV15 and J usage is TRBJ2-7; a weak D match, TRBD2 (6 bases). The V gene lost 0 bases and the J gene lost 0 bases, with 9 bases spanning the gap. Germline V CDR1 and CDR2: LNHNV, YYDKDF (reference sequence). The CDR3 is 15 amino acids. The CDR3 sequence is CATSRERTTSYEQYF. The CDR3 DNA sequence: TGTGCCACCAGCAGAGAACGGACTACCTCCTACGAGCAGTACTTC.

The V call is TRBV6-6, the J call TRBJ2-3; 9 nucleotides align to TRBD2. The ends lost 6 bases at V and 2 bases at J; junction bases unmatched: 6. This CDR3 region has 15 residues. CDR1 is MNHNY, CDR2 SVGAGI, per germline (reference sequence). The CDR3 coding sequence is TGTGCCAGCAGCGTACTAGCGGGTGTCACAGATACGCAGTATTTT. Translating gives CASSVLAGVTDTQYF.

This clone has only one observation. The V gene is TRBV30, the J gene TRBJ1-1; tentative D call: TRBD1 (5 bases). Per germline, CDR1 GTSNPN and CDR2 SVGIG (reference sequence). V was cut by 2 bases and J by 4 bases, with 11 bases left in between. The CDR3 spans 13 residues. CDR3 region: CAWSQGATTEAFF. DNA of the CDR3: TGTGCCTGGAGTCAAGGGGCGACCACTGAAGCTTTCTTT.

The V call is TRBV28, the J call TRBJ1-1; 8 positions match TRBD1. From germline, CDR1 is MDHEN and CDR2 SYDVKM. This CDR3 contains 14 residues. J lost 4 bases, V lost 6 bases, and 7 bases had no gene match. CDR3 amino acids: CASSLTGGTTEAFF. CDR3 in DNA: TGTGCCAGCAGCTTAACAGGGGGGACCACTGAAGCTTTCTTT.

The chain links TRBV6-6 to TRBJ1-1, with TRBD1 as a possible D gene (5 bases). This CDR3 contains 13 residues. Trimming cost V 2 bases and J 4 bases, with 8 bases left between them. CDR1 and CDR2 (germline): MNHNY, SVGAGI (reference sequence). The CDR3 coding sequence is TGTGCCAGCAGTTACGGGGGGAGCACTGAAGCTTTCTTT. Encoded protein: CASSYGGSTEAFF.

This chain's CDR3 is CASSYDGSNEKLFF. The CDR3 nucleotides are TGTGCCAGCAGTTATGACGGGTCTAATGAAAAACTGTTTTTT. The V gene is TRBV6-5, the J gene TRBJ1-4; D uncertain. V was trimmed by 3 bases and J by 3 bases, leaving 8 bases between them. Germline loops: CDR1 MNHEY, CDR2 SVGAGI. The CDR3 sequence is 14 residues long.

This sequence joins TRBV27 and TRBJ1-1; possible D gene TRBD1, 5 bases. Germline CDR1 and CDR2: MNHEY and SMNVEV (reference sequence). The CDR3 has 13 residues. The V and J ends lost 6 bases and 11 bases respectively, with 19 bases between them. CDR3 nucleotide sequence: TGTGCCAGCAGCCAATTCCTAGGGGCTGGGGCTTTCTTT. Translated, it gives CASSQFLGAGAFF.

This chain uses TRBV15 with TRBJ2-1; TRBD2 matches 8 bases. CDR3 length: 16 residues. In germline, CDR1 is LNHNV, CDR2 YYDKDF (reference sequence). The V gene end was trimmed by 7 bases and the J gene end by 9 bases; junction bases not matched to a gene: 17. CDR3 in DNA: TGTGCCACCACCCCGTCCTTAGGACTAGCCGGGAGTGAGCAGTTCTTC. Translation gives CATTPSLGLAGSEQFF.

This chain joins TRBV29-1 and TRBJ2-7; a possible D gene is TRBD1 (6 bases). CDR1 and CDR2 (germline): SQVTM, ANQGSEA. Trimming stripped 5 bases from V and 2 bases from J, with 16 bases between. CDR3 length equals 14 residues. The CDR3 DNA sequence: TGCAGCGTTCCGGGCCCGACAGGAACCTACGAGCAGTACTTC. It specifies CSVPGPTGTYEQYF.

V is TRBV9 and J is TRBJ1-2, with D maybe TRBD1 (6 bases). This CDR3 region has 15 residues. Trimming took off 0 bases at V and 3 bases at J, with 12 bases between the two ends. Germline V CDR1 and CDR2: SGDLS, YYNGEE. CDR3 residues: CASSVGVGGDYGYTF. CDR3 nucleotide sequence: TGTGCCAGCAGCGTAGGAGTAGGGGGGGACTATGGCTACACCTTC.

This chain joins TRBV6-5 and TRBJ1-2; 7 nucleotides agree with TRBD1. The germline V gene encodes CDR1 MNHEY and CDR2 SVGAGI. Losses at the gene ends were 5 bases for V and 4 bases for J; bases not matched to a gene: 7. This CDR3 region has 14 residues. The CDR3 region has the DNA TGTGCCAGCAGTCGTCGTCAGGGGGGCTATGGCTACACCTTC. Protein: CASSRRQGGYGYTF.

The V and J genes are TRBV25-1 and TRBJ2-5; unclear D gene. Deletions cut 3 bases from V and 5 bases from J, with 10 bases between. The CDR3 is 13 residues long. CDR1 MGHDK and CDR2 SYGVNS come from the germline V gene. The CDR3 sequence: CASSDPVVETQYF. CDR3 sequence (DNA): TGTGCCAGCAGTGACCCCGTTGTTGAGACCCAGTACTTC.

This chain joins TRBV18 and TRBJ1-5, with D possibly TRBD1 on 5 matching bases. The ends were cut back, 5 bases at V and 5 bases at J, with 10 bases in the middle. CDR1 is KGHSH, CDR2 LQKENI, per germline. The CDR3 sequence is 13 residues long. CDR3 amino acids: CASSGLGDQPQHF. In nucleotides, the CDR3 is TGTGCCAGCTCAGGATTAGGGGATCAGCCCCAGCATTTT.

V is TRBV18 and J is TRBJ2-2; D might be TRBD2 (5 bases). Per germline, CDR1 KGHSH and CDR2 LQKENI. The V end was cut by 3 bases, the J end by 0 bases, with 8 bases between. The CDR3 is 15 residues long. CDR3 loop: CASSPAGTNTGELFF. CDR3 nucleotide sequence: TGTGCCAGCTCACCCGCCGGGACGAACACCGGGGAGCTGTTTTTT.

This chain uses TRBV18 with TRBJ1-2; 10 bases map to TRBD1. Germline V CDR1 and CDR2: KGHSH, LQKENI. The CDR3 is made up of 16 amino acids. Germline trimming cut 5 bases from V and 4 bases from J; bases unmatched to any gene: 10. The CDR3 spells CASSSTGGESTYGYTF. Here the CDR3 DNA reads TGTGCCAGCTCATCGACAGGGGGCGAAAGCACCTATGGCTACACCTTC.

The chain has TRBV5-6 and TRBJ2-1, with D unclear. Germline V lookup: CDR1 SGHDT, CDR2 YYEEEE. V dropped 3 bases and J dropped 5 bases, with 15 bases sitting between them. This CDR3 is built from 15 residues. The CDR3 DNA reads TGTGCCAGCAGCTCCCGGTTCCTTATCCACAATGAGCAGTTCTTC. This sequence encodes CASSSRFLIHNEQFF. The variable domain in full, with the rest retrieved from reference TRBV5-6 and TRBJ2-1, is DAGVTQSPTHLIKTRGQQVTLRCSPKSGHDTVSWYQQALGQGPQFIFQYYEEEERQRGNFPDRFSGHQFPNYSSELNVNALLLGDSALYLCASSSRFLIHNEQFFGPGTRLTVL.

This clone was seen more than once but under ten times. The chain has TRBV28 and TRBJ1-6, with D perhaps matching TRBD1 (5 bases). The V gene lost 7 bases and the J gene lost 6 bases, with 13 bases spanning the gap. Germline V gene lookup returns CDR1 MDHEN and CDR2 SYDVKM. This CDR3 is built from 14 residues. This chain's CDR3 is CASTKRGSNSPLHF. The CDR3 nucleotides read TGTGCCAGCACCAAACGGGGGTCTAATTCACCCCTCCACTTT.

In DNA form, the CDR3 reads TGCGCCAGCAGCTCGGGGGGGAGTCTAGACACTGAAGCTTTCTTT. The encoded protein is CASSSGGSLDTEAFF. The chain combines TRBV5-1 with TRBJ1-1; TRBD1 is a possible D gene (5 bases). The CDR3 is 15 residues long. V was trimmed by 3 bases and J by 3 bases, leaving 15 bases between them. CDR1 SGHRS and CDR2 YFSETQ come from the germline V gene.